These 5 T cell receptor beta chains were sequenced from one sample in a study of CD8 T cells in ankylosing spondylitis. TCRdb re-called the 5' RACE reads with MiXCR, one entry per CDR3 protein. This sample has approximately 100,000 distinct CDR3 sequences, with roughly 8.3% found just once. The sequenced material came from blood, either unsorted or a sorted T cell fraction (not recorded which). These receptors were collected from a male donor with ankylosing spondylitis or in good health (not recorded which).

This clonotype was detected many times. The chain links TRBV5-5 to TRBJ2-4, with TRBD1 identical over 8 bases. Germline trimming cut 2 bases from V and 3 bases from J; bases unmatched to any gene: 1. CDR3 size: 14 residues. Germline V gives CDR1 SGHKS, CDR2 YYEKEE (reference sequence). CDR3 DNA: TGTGCCAGCAGCTTACAGGGGGGCAAAAACATTCAGTACTTC. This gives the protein CASSLQGGKNIQYF.

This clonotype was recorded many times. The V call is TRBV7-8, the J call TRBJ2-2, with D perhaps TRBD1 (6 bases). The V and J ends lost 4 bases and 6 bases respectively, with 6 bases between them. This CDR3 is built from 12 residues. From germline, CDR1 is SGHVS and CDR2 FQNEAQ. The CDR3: CASSSGAGELFF. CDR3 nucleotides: TGTGCCAGCAGCTCAGGGGCCGGGGAGCTGTTTTTT. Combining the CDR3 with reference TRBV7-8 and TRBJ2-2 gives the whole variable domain GAGVSQSPRYKVAKRGQDVALRCDPISGHVSLFWYQQALGQGPEFLTYFQNEAQLDKSGLPSDRFFAERPEGSVSTLKIQRTQQEDSAVYLCASSSGAGELFFGEGSRLTVL.

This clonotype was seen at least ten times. CDR3 sequence: CASSAGTGGFYGYTF. In DNA form, the CDR3 reads TGTGCCAGCAGCGCCGGGACAGGGGGATTCTATGGCTACACCTTC. The V gene is TRBV7-9, the J gene TRBJ1-2; 11 bases fit TRBD1. V lost 5 bases and J lost 4; bases outside the gene matches: 6. The CDR3 runs to 15 residues. CDR1 is SEHNR, CDR2 FQNEAQ, per germline (reference sequence).

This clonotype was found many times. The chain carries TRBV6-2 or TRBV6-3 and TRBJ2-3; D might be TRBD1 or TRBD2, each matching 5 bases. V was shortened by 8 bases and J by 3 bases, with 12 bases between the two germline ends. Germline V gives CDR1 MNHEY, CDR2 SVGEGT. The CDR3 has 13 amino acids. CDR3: CASVGRETDTQYF. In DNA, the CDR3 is TGTGCCAGCGTGGGCAGGGAGACAGATACGCAGTATTTT.

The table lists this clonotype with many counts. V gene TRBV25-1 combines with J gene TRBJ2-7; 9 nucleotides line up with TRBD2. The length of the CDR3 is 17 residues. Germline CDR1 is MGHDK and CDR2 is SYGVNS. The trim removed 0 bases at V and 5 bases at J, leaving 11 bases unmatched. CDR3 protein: CASSEYPFSGRRDEQYF. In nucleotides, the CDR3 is TGTGCCAGCAGTGAATATCCCTTTAGCGGGAGAAGGGACGAGCAGTACTTC.